This T cell receptor beta chain was documented in a study of shared clonotypes between healthy human individuals. As for the study in general: There were three CD4 naive, three CD4 memory, two CD8 naive and one CD8 memory plates per donor.

The data were produced by immunoSEQ multiplex PCR, yet TCRdb's version contains in-frame clones alone and is incomplete. The table includes more than 150,000 clones, approximately 62% detected once. The CDR3 spans 15 residues. V was trimmed by 5 bases and J by 0 bases, leaving 12 bases between them. The germline CDR1 and CDR2 sequences are MGHDK and SYGVNS. There were only Caucasian adults among the donors, and all lived in Nashville, Tennessee. Into CD45RA+ naive and CD45RA-negative memory subsets, the CD4+ cells were split. This TCR was sampled from a man aged 25 to 45 in good health. The chain is built from TRBV25-1 and TRBJ2-3; no clear D. The sample was memory CD4+ T cells sorted from blood. The subset was: CD45RA-negative fraction. CDR3 region: CASSPRSASTDTQYF. CDR3 DNA: TGTGCCAGCAGTCCCCGGTCGGCTAGCACAGATACGCAGTATTTT.